Listed here are 25 T cell receptor beta chains from one sample, sequenced in a study of pediatric ulcerative colitis. TCRdb keeps only in-frame clones here, not all; method: immunoSEQ multiplex PCR. In the table there are tens of thousands of clones, around 87% of which are singletons. The sample consisted of blood. The receptors here all came from a boy younger than 18 who was a control in a study of pediatric ulcerative colitis.

The chain has TRBV15 and TRBJ2-1; D ambiguous. Germline V gene sequence: CDR1 LNHNV, CDR2 YYDKDF (reference sequence). This CDR3 is 16 amino acids long. The V end lost 1 base, the J end lost 0 bases, and 10 bases lay between the germline ends. The CDR3: CATSRAQADSYNEQFF. The CDR3 bases are TGTGCCACCAGCAGAGCTCAGGCCGACTCCTACAATGAGCAGTTCTTC.

The chain uses TRBV11-2 and TRBJ1-5, with D possibly being TRBD1 (5 bases). Trimming took off 1 base at V and 6 bases at J, with 13 bases between the two ends. CDR1 is SGHAT, CDR2 FQNNGV, per germline. The CDR3 sequence is 15 residues long. The DNA for the CDR3 is TGTGCCAGCAGCTTAGGCGGGGCAGGGCCTCAGCCCCAGCATTTT. Protein sequence: CASSLGGAGPQPQHF.

The chain links TRBV27 to TRBJ2-7, with 9 nucleotides matching TRBD2. This CDR3 has 16 residues. CDR1 is MNHEY and CDR2 is SMNVEV in the germline V gene (reference sequence). J was trimmed by 4 bases and V by 1 base; bases with no gene match: 8. CDR3 sequence reads: CASSLWAGGLLYEQYF. CDR3 coding DNA: TGTGCCAGCAGTTTATGGGCGGGGGGGCTTCTGTACGAGCAGTACTTC.

This chain connects TRBV2 to TRBJ1-6; D is undetermined. The CDR3 covers 18 residues. Trimming cost V 3 bases and J 1 base, with 16 bases left between them. The germline gives CDR1 SNHLY, CDR2 FYNNEI. The DNA for the CDR3 is TGTGCCAGCAGTGACCCTAACGACCAGAGTTCCTATAATTCACCCCTCCACTTT. Translating gives CASSDPNDQSSYNSPLHF.

The chain couples TRBV7-3 to TRBJ2-1; possibly TRBD2 for D (6 bases). CDR3 length: 11 amino acids. Germline lookup yields CDR1 SGHTA and CDR2 FQGTGA. V was shortened by 5 bases and J by 15 bases, with 14 bases between the two germline ends. The CDR3 sequence: CASSQGTALFF. CDR3 DNA sequence: TGTGCCAGCAGCCAAGGGACTGCGTTGTTCTTC. Supplemented by reference TRBV7-3 and TRBJ2-1, the full variable domain reads GAGVSQTPSNKVTEKGKYVELRCDPISGHTALYWYRQSLGQGPEFLIYFQGTGAADDSGLPNDRFFAVRPEGSVSTLKIQRTERGDSAVYLCASSQGTALFFGPGTRLTVL.

The chain employs TRBV28 and TRBJ1-1; D is possibly TRBD1 (5 bases). This CDR3 is built from 15 residues. The V gene lost 8 bases and the J gene lost 6 bases, with 22 bases spanning the gap. Germline V CDR1 and CDR2: MDHEN, SYDVKM. CDR3 region: CASPPTVRIGAEAFF. CDR3 nucleotides: TGTGCCAGCCCTCCGACCGTACGTATAGGGGCTGAAGCTTTCTTT.

The rearrangement links TRBV13 to TRBJ1-6; possibly TRBD1 for D (5 bases). Trimming cost V 5 bases and J 11 bases, with 10 bases left between them. CDR3 length equals 12 residues. From germline, CDR1 is PRHDT and CDR2 FYEKMQ (reference sequence). The CDR3 region is CASSPGSAPLHF. Written as DNA, the CDR3 is TGTGCCAGCAGCCCAGGGTCGGCACCCCTCCACTTT.

CDR3 region: CASKGSGDNSPLHF. CDR3 sequence (DNA): TGTGCCAGCAAAGGATCAGGGGATAATTCACCCCTCCACTTT. The genes are TRBV6-1 and TRBJ1-6; maybe TRBD1 (6 bases). CDR3 length: 14 amino acids. In germline, CDR1 is MNHNS, CDR2 SASEGT. V lost 7 bases and J 5 bases, leaving 12 bases between the germline ends.

The gene calls are TRBV7-3 and TRBJ2-1; 11 positions agree with TRBD1. CDR1 is SGHTA and CDR2 is FQGTGA in the germline V gene. V was pared by 5 bases and J by 7 bases, with 4 bases of the junction left unmatched. CDR3 length: 14 amino acids. CDR3 DNA sequence: TGTGCCAGCAGCCGGACAGGGGGCAAGAATGAGCAGTTCTTC. Its translation: CASSRTGGKNEQFF.

The chain links TRBV7-2 to TRBJ2-7; tentatively, D is TRBD2 (6 bases). V lost 5 bases and J 0 bases, leaving 11 bases between the germline ends. The V gene's germline CDR1 is SGHTA and CDR2 FQGNSA. The CDR3 has 14 amino acids. In DNA, the CDR3 is TGTGCCAGCAGCCCTCTAGCGAACTCCTACGAGCAGTACTTC. Protein sequence: CASSPLANSYEQYF. Supplemented by reference TRBV7-2 and TRBJ2-7, the full variable domain reads GAGVSQSPSNKVTEKGKDVELRCDPISGHTALYWYRQSLGQGLEFLIYFQGNSAPDKSGLPSDRFSAERTGGSVSTLTIQRTQQEDSAVYLCASSPLANSYEQYFGPGTRLTVT.

This chain links TRBV4-1 with TRBJ2-1, with D perhaps TRBD2 (5 bases). There are 14 residues in the CDR3. The germline gives CDR1 MGHRA, CDR2 YSYEKL. V lost 1 base and J lost 9, with 13 bases in between. CDR3 DNA: TGCGCCAGCAGCCAAGTTGAGGGAGTGGGTGAGCAGTTCTTC. It codes for CASSQVEGVGEQFF.

The chain has TRBV28 and TRBJ2-5; no clear D. Germline CDR1 is MDHEN and CDR2 is SYDVKM. V was shortened by 5 bases and J by 2 bases, with 9 bases between the two germline ends. The length of the CDR3 is 13 residues. CDR3 residues: CASSPEGQETQYF. DNA for the CDR3: TGTGCCAGCAGTCCCGAAGGGCAAGAGACCCAGTACTTC.

Notes on this clone: Other nucleotide sequences from this sample produce the same CDR3. The rearrangement joins TRBV5-1 to TRBJ1-1; D not resolved. Per the germline V gene, CDR1 is SGHRS and CDR2 is YFSETQ. V lost 1 base, J lost 0 bases, and 7 bases lay in between. The CDR3 has 14 residues. DNA of the CDR3: TGCGCCAGCAGCTTGTCCGGGATGAACACTGAAGCTTTCTTT. Translated: CASSLSGMNTEAFF.

The gene calls are TRBV4-3 and TRBJ2-7, with TRBD2 as a possible D gene (6 bases). Germline V gives CDR1 LGHNA, CDR2 YSLEER. There are 14 residues in the CDR3. Trimming left V 2 bases short and J 5 bases short, with 13 bases between. The chain's CDR3 is CASSQKGGADEQYF. CDR3 nucleotide sequence: TGCGCCAGCAGCCAAAAGGGCGGGGCGGACGAGCAGTACTTC.

The rearrangement uses TRBV5-4 and TRBJ1-5; weak D call: TRBD1 (5 bases). Germline lookup yields CDR1 SGHNT and CDR2 YYREEE (reference sequence). The V gene lost 9 bases and the J gene lost 14 bases, with 12 bases spanning the gap. The CDR3 totals 9 residues. CDR3 sequence (DNA): TGTGCCAACATAAAAGGGGAGCATTTT. It translates to CANIKGEHF. The full variable domain, rest sourced from reference TRBV5-4 and TRBJ1-5, is ETGVTQSPTHLIKTRGQQVTLRCSSQSGHNTVSWYQQALGQGPQFIFQYYREEENGRGNFPPRFSGLQFPNYSSELNVNALELDDSALYLCANIKGEHFGDGTRLSIL.

This clone was detected a few times. This chain connects TRBV18 to TRBJ2-2; D gene uncertain. Germline V lookup: CDR1 KGHSH, CDR2 LQKENI. This CDR3 region has 12 residues. Trimming removed 3 bases from V and 7 bases from J, with 6 bases in between. The CDR3 DNA follows: TGTGCCAGCTCACCGGGCGTCGGGGAGCTGTTTTTT. This translates into CASSPGVGELFF.

The chain links TRBV6-4 to TRBJ1-1; weak D call: TRBD1 (5 bases). V gave up 2 bases and J gave up 1 base, with 8 bases separating them. CDR1 MRHNA and CDR2 SNTAGT come from the germline V gene. The CDR3 sequence is 14 residues long. The CDR3 here is CASSDGTENTEAFF. The CDR3 DNA sequence: TGTGCCAGCAGTGACGGGACGGAGAACACTGAAGCTTTCTTT.

The V and J genes are TRBV18 and TRBJ1-5; 7 nucleotides match TRBD1. Germline CDR1 and CDR2: KGHSH and LQKENI. The CDR3 extends over 14 amino acids. V shed 4 bases and J 6 bases; nucleotides not matched to a gene: 6. The CDR3 protein is CASSRGTDGQPQHF. The CDR3 DNA reads TGTGCCAGCTCACGCGGGACAGACGGTCAGCCCCAGCATTTT.

The chain recombines TRBV15 with TRBJ1-4, with 7 bases that match TRBD1. V shed 5 bases, J shed 8 bases, and the junction held 14 bases outside the gene matches. The CDR3 consists of 16 residues. Germline CDR1 LNHNV, CDR2 YYDKDF (reference sequence). The DNA for the CDR3 is TGTGCCACCAGCGAGGGGGTCGGGACAGTATCGGAAAAACTGTTTTTT. It specifies CATSEGVGTVSEKLFF.

The genes are TRBV25-1 and TRBJ1-5; D is unclear. Germline V gene sequence: CDR1 MGHDK, CDR2 SYGVNS. The V gene lost 0 bases and the J gene lost 0 bases, with 0 bases spanning the gap. The CDR3 contains 13 residues. CDR3 bases: TGTGCCAGCAGTGAATATAGCAATCAGCCCCAGCATTTT. Translating gives CASSEYSNQPQHF.

V is TRBV18 and J is TRBJ1-3, with 8 bases fitting TRBD1. This CDR3 comprises 15 residues. Germline CDR1 is KGHSH and CDR2 is LQKENI. Trimming took 9 bases from V and 0 from J; bases not matched to a gene: 7. The CDR3 region has the DNA TGTGCCAGTAGGACAGGGCAGAGCTCTGGAAACACCATATATTTT. This sequence encodes CASRTGQSSGNTIYF.

This clone was seen a single time. The chain recombines TRBV15 with TRBJ1-2; 8 bases agree with TRBD1. V lost 5 bases and J lost 0; bases outside the gene matches: 14. CDR3 length equals 18 residues. CDR1 and CDR2 from the germline V gene are LNHNV and YYDKDF (reference sequence). DNA of the CDR3: TGTGCCACCAGCGGGCCTGGACAGGGAGACTACTCTAACTATGGCTACACCTTC. This sequence encodes CATSGPGQGDYSNYGYTF.

The genes are TRBV28 and TRBJ1-3; maybe TRBD1 (5 bases). Germline CDR1 is MDHEN and CDR2 is SYDVKM. V was clipped by 2 bases and J by 4 bases, with 12 bases between them. The CDR3 spans 15 residues. This CDR3 is CASSLGQRQGNTIYF. The CDR3 coding sequence is TGTGCCAGCAGTTTAGGTCAACGACAGGGAAACACCATATATTTT. The complete variable domain, with remaining parts taken from reference TRBV28 and TRBJ1-3, reads DVKVTQSSRYLVKRTGEKVFLECVQDMDHENMFWYRQDPGLGLRLIYFSYDVKMKEKGDIPEGYSVSREKKERFSLILESASTNQTSMYLCASSLGQRQGNTIYFGEGSWLTVV.

V usage is TRBV7-2 and J usage is TRBJ1-1; 7 bases map to TRBD1. The CDR3 spans 16 residues. The V gene's germline CDR1 is SGHTA and CDR2 FQGNSA. J was trimmed by 2 bases and V by 2 bases; bases with no gene match: 8. This CDR3 reads CASSLSRQGPNTEAFF. DNA for the CDR3: TGTGCCAGCAGCTTATCGAGACAGGGCCCTAACACTGAAGCTTTCTTT.

The genes are TRBV10-3 and TRBJ2-3, with TRBD2 matching over 8 bases. CDR3 length: 14 residues. V lost 8 bases, J lost 2 bases, and 6 bases stayed unmatched. Germline-derived CDR1 and CDR2 are ENHRY and SYGVKD. This CDR3 is CAIGLLAATDTQYF. Written as DNA, the CDR3 is TGTGCCATCGGTTTACTAGCGGCCACAGATACGCAGTATTTT.